The clone carrying this TCR beta chain was seen more than once but under ten times. As yet, its antigen is unknown. These data originate in a study of read filtering for tumor transcriptome and immune sequencing. Study background: TCR-mapped reads were about 3.5 to 11 million with IR-seq versus about 80 to 1273 with RNA-seq. Study-wide findings and caveats: This fraction held mixed bone marrow immune cells after CD138-negative sorting. IR-seq and RNA-seq agreed better without single-read clonotypes.

Sampling of bone marrow took place during active disease in every patient. The CDR3 is made up of 12 amino acids. Germline V gives CDR1 SGHTA, CDR2 FQGNSA. With V trimmed by 5 bases and J by 15 bases, 8 bases remained unmatched. The library was built from about 370 ng RNA with molecular barcoded adaptors for alpha/delta and beta/gamma chains. One entry per CDR3 protein results from TCRdb running MiXCR on the reads. Among approximately 150,000 distinct CDR3 sequences listed, about 12% were seen once. Specimen: a population of CD138-negative cells sorted from bone marrow. The TCR comes from a donor at least 40 years old with multiple myeloma. The genes are TRBV7-2 and TRBJ2-1, with TRBD1 matching over 9 bases. For the CDR3, the DNA is TGTGCCAGCAGCCGAACAGGGGGCCTCGGGTTCTTC. Protein sequence: CASSRTGGLGFF.